This note documents a single T cell receptor (beta chain) sequence. The sample is drawn from a study of follicular helper T cells after annual influenza vaccination. CDR1 is MGHRA, CDR2 YSYEKL, per germline. This CDR3 is built from 15 residues. Trimming cost V 2 bases and J 8 bases, with 16 bases left between them. Indicated time point: 2014-2015 season, 7 days after vaccination. Donors with HIV/AIDS, active malignancy, immunomodulators or active illness were excluded. Assay: immunoSEQ multiplex PCR; the TCRdb copy retains only in-frame clones and omits some. The data contain several thousand clones, about four fifths of them seen just once; the ten biggest clones take up roughly 3.5%.

The rearrangement uses TRBV4-1 and TRBJ2-1; D could derive from TRBD1 or TRBD2 (5 bases each). This specimen was CXCR5+ CD38- circulating T follicular helper cells from blood, taken 7 days after influenza vaccination. This sample's subset: circulating Tfh, non-naive CD4+CXCR5+PD-1+ (ICOS+CD38+ or ICOS-CD38-). This TCR was recovered from an adult who received the influenza vaccine. CDR3 residues: CASSQNRDDLDEQFF. The CDR3 nucleotides read TGCGCCAGCAGCCAAAACCGGGACGATTTGGATGAGCAGTTCTTC.